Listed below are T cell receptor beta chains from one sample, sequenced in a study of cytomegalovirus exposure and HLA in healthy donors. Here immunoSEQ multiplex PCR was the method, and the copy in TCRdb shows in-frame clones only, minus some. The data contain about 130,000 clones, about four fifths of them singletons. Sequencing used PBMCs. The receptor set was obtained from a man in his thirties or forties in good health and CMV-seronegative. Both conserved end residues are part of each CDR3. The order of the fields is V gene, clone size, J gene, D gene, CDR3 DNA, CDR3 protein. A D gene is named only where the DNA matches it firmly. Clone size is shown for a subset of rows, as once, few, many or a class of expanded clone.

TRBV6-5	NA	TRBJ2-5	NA	TGTGCCAGCAGTAACCTCGCCGGGACCCAGTACTTC	CASSNLAGTQYF
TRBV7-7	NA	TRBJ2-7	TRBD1	TGTGCTAGCAGCCCGGACAGGGCCTCCTACGAGCAGTACTTC	CASSPDRASYEQYF
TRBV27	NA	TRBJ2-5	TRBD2	TGTGCCAGCAGTTTAATGGTAGCGGGGGTGGAGACCCAGTACTTC	CASSLMVAGVETQYF
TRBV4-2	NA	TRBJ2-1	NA	TGTGCCAGCAGCCAAGCAGTTGTCGGGGTAGATGAGCAGTTCTTC	CASSQAVVGVDEQFF
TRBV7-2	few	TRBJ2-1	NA	TGTGCCAGCAGCCCTAGTTCCTACAATGAGCAGTTCTTC	CASSPSSYNEQFF
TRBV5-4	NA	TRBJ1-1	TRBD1	TGTGCCAGCAGCTTGCCCCTGGACAGGGCCACTGAAGCTTTCTTT	CASSLPLDRATEAFF
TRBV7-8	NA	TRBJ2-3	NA	TGTGCCAGCAGCTTAGGTGGCGGGGGCACTAGCACAGATACGCAGTATTTT	CASSLGGGGTSTDTQYF
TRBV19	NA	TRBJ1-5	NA	TGTGCCAGTACCATAAGCAGGGTAGCGGATCAGCCCCAGCATTTT	CASTISRVADQPQHF
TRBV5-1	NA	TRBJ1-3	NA	TGCGCCAGCAGCAACAGAACAGGGTTTGGAAACACCATATATTTT	CASSNRTGFGNTIYF
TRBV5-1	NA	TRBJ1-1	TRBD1	TGCGCCAGCAGCGAACGGACAGGGGGAGATGAAGCTTTCTTT	CASSERTGGDEAFF
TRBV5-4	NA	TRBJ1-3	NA	TGTGCCAGCAGCTTCTCATCTGAGGGTATCGGAAACACCATATATTTT	CASSFSSEGIGNTIYF
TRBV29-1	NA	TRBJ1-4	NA	TGCAGCGTTAGTCAGGGACAAGAAAAACTGTTTTTT	CSVSQGQEKLFF
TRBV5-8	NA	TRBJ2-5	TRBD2	TGTGCCAGCAGCCCCTTAGCGGGAGGGCCCCGGGAGACCCAGTACTTC	CASSPLAGGPRETQYF
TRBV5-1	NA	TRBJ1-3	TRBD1	TGCGCCAGCAGCCCGGGGACAGAGTCAGACACCATATATTTT	CASSPGTESDTIYF
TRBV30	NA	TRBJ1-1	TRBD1	TGTGCCTGGAGTGAGGAACAGGGGGTACTTCCTGAAGCTTTCTTT	CAWSEEQGVLPEAFF
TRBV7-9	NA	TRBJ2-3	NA	TGTGCCAGCAGCTTTAATGAGGATACGCAGTATTTT	CASSFNEDTQYF
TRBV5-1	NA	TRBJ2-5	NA	TGCGCCAGCAGCTTGGCCGGAGAGACCCAGTACTTC	CASSLAGETQYF
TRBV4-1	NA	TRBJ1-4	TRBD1	TGCGCCAGCAGCCTAGGGACAGGCTTGGCAACTAATGAAAAACTGTTTTTT	CASSLGTGLATNEKLFF
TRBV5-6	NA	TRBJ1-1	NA	TGTGCCAGCAGCTTTAGGGGGTTAAGGAACACTGAAGCTTTCTTT	CASSFRGLRNTEAFF
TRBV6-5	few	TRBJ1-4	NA	TGTGCCAGCAGTTACTCATCAGGGAACGAAAAACTGTTTTTT	CASSYSSGNEKLFF
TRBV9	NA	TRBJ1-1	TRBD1	TGTGCCAGCAGCGTCGCCGGGACAGGGGTCTCTGAAGCTTTCTTT	CASSVAGTGVSEAFF
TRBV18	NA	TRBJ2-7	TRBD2	TGTGCCAGCTCACCACCACGGGGGGAGACCTACGAGCAGTACTTC	CASSPPRGETYEQYF
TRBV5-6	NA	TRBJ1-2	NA	TGTGCCAGCAGCTTGGTGAGGCCAGTAGGCTACACCTTC	CASSLVRPVGYTF
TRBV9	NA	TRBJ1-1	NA	TGTGCCAGCAGCGTAGTCGGACTAAACACTGAAGCTTTCTTT	CASSVVGLNTEAFF
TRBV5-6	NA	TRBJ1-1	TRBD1	TGTGCCAGCAGCTTTAGACAGGGGGTGAACACTGAAGCTTTCTTT	CASSFRQGVNTEAFF
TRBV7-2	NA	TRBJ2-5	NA	TGTGCCAGCAGCTTACTCGGGGTCGGGGAGACCCAGTACTTC	CASSLLGVGETQYF
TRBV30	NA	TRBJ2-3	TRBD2	TGTGCCGGTTCCGGGACTAGCGGGAACACGCAGTATTTT	CAGSGTSGNTQYF
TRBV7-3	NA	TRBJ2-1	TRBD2	TGTGCCAGCAGCTTAACATCAGCGGGGGCCCTAACAGTTGAGCAGTTCTTC	CASSLTSAGALTVEQFF
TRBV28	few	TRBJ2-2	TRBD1	TGTGCCAGCCGGACAGGGGGTAGCACCGGGGAGCTGTTTTTT	CASRTGGSTGELFF
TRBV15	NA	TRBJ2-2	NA	TGTGCCACCAGCAGACGAGTAGGGGGATCGAACACCGGGGAGCTGTTTTTT	CATSRRVGGSNTGELFF
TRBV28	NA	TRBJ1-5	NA	TGTGCCAGCAGTGTAGGGGCCAACGATAATCAGCCCCAGCATTTT	CASSVGANDNQPQHF
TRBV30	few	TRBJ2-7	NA	TGTGCCTGTCGGACTATTGGATCCTACGAGCAGTACTTC	CACRTIGSYEQYF
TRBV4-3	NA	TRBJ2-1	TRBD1	TGCGCCAGCAGCCAAGGGATGGTACCGGGACAGGGGTTGGGCAATGAGCAGTTCTTC	CASSQGMVPGQGLGNEQFF
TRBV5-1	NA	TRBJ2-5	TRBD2	TGCGCCAGCAGCTTGGGGCCTAGCGGGGGGGCAGAGACCCAGTACTTC	CASSLGPSGGAETQYF
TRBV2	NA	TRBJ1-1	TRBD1	TGTGCCAGCAGTCGGGGACAGGGCTTGAACACTGAAGCTTTCTTT	CASSRGQGLNTEAFF
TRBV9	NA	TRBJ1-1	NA	TGTGCCAGCAGCCCCAGTGGGCCGGCGAACACTGAAGCTTTCTTT	CASSPSGPANTEAFF
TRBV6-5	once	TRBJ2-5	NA	TGTGCCAGCAGTTACTCAGGGATTTTCGGGGAGGAGACCCAGTACTTC	CASSYSGIFGEETQYF
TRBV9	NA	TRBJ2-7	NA	TGTGCCAGCAGGAATACAGTAGTCTCCTACGAGCAGTACTTC	CASRNTVVSYEQYF
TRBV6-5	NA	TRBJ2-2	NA	TGTGCCAGCAGTTACCACAACGGCGGTACCGGGGAGCTGTTTTTT	CASSYHNGGTGELFF
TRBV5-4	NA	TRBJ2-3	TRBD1	TGTGCCAGCAGCTTGGGACAGGGGGCGGATACGCAGTATTTT	CASSLGQGADTQYF
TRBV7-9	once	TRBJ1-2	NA	TGTGCCAGCAGCTTAGCGAATGTGGCAGACTATGGCTACACCTTC	CASSLANVADYGYTF
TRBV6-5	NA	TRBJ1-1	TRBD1	TGTGCCAGCAGAATGACAGGGGGCTTCAACACTGAAGCTTTCTTT	CASRMTGGFNTEAFF
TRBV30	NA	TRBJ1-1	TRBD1	TGTGCCTGGAAAGCTCGGGGACAGTTGAACACTGAAGCTTTCTTT	CAWKARGQLNTEAFF
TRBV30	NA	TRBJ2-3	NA	TGTGCCTGGGACCGATTTCTAGCAGAATCAGATACGCAGTATTTT	CAWDRFLAESDTQYF
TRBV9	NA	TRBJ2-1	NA	TGTGCCAGCAGCGTAGCTCCGGACGGCGGAGGGGATGAGCAGTTCTTC	CASSVAPDGGGDEQFF
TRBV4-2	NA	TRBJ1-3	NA	TGTGCCAGCAGCCAAGTACAGGTATCTGGAAACACCATATATTTT	CASSQVQVSGNTIYF
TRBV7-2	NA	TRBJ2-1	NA	TGTGCCAGCAGCTTGGGTCTAGGCCACAATGAGCAGTTCTTC	CASSLGLGHNEQFF
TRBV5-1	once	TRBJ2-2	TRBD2	TGCGCCAGCAGCGATCGTCCTAGCGGAGCTAACACCGGGGAGCTGTTTTTT	CASSDRPSGANTGELFF
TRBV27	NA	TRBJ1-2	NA	TGTGCCAGCAGTTCCCAGAACTATGGCTACACCTTC	CASSSQNYGYTF
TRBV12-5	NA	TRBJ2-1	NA	TGTGCTAGTGGTTTGGTACCGAGCGGAGATTACTACAATGAGCAGTTCTTC	CASGLVPSGDYYNEQFF
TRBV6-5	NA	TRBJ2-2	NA	TGTGCCAGCAGCCTCATAGCAGCGAACACCGGGGAGCTGTTTTTT	CASSLIAANTGELFF
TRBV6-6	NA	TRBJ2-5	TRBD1	TGTGCCAGCAAAGGACAGGGAACGGGGGTCCAAGAGACCCAGTACTTC	CASKGQGTGVQETQYF
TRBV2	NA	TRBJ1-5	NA	TGTGCCAGCAGTGAAGCGCGTCAGCCCCAGCATTTT	CASSEARQPQHF
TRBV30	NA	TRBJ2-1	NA	TGTGCCCGTTGCGATGAGCAGTTCTTC	CARCDEQFF
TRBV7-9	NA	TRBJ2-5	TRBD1	TGTGCCAGCAGCAACCAGGGGGTCGTAGAGACCCAGTACTTC	CASSNQGVVETQYF